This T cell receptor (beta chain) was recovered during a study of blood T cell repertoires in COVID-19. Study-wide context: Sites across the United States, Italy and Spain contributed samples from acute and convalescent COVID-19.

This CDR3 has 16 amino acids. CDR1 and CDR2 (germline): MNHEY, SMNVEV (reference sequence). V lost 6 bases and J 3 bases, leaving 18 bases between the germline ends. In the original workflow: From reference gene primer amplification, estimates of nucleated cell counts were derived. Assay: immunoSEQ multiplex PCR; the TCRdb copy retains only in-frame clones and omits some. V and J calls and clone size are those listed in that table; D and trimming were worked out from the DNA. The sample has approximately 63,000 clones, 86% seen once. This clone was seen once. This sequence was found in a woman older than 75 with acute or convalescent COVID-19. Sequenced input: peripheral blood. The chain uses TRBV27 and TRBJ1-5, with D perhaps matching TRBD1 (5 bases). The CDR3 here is CASSPWGGLDNQPQHF. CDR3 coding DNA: TGTGCCAGCAGCCCGTGGGGGGGATTAGACAATCAGCCCCAGCATTTT.